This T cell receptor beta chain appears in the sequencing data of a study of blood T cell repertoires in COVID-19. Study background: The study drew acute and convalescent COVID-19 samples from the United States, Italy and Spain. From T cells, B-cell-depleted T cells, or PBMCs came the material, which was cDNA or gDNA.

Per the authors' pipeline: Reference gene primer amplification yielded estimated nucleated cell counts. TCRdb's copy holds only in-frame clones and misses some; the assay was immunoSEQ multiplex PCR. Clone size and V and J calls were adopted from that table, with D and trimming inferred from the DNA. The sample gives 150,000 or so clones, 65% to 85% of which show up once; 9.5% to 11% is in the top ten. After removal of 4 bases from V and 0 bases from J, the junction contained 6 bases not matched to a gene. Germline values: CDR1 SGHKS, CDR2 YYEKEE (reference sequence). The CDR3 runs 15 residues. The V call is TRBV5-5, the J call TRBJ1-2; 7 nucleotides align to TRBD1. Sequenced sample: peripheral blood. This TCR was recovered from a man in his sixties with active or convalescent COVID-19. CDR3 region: CASSREGQANYGYTF. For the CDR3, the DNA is TGTGCCAGCAGCAGAGAAGGACAGGCTAACTATGGCTACACCTTC.